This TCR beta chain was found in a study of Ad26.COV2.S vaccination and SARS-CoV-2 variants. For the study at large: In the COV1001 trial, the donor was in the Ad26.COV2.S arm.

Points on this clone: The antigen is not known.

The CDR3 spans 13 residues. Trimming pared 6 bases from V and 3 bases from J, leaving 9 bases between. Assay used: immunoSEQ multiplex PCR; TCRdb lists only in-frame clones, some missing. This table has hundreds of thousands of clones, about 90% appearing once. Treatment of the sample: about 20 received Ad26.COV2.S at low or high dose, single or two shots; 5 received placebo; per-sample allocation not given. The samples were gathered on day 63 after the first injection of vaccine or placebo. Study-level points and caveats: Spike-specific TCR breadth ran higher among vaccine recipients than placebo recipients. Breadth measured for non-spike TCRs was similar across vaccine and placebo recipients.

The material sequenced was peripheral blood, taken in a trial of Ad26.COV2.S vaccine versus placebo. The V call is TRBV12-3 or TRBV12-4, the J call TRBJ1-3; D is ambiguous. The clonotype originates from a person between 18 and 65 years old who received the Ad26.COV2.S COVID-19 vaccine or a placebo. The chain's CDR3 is CASRSGNGNTIYF. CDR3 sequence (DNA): TGTGCCAGCAGATCAGGAAATGGAAACACCATATATTTT.